What follows are 17 T cell receptor beta chains derived from one specimen sequenced in a study of shared clonotypes between healthy human individuals. Profiled with immunoSEQ multiplex PCR; TCRdb holds only in-frame clones, not every one. In the table there are around 600,000 clones, about 96% of which are singletons. Sequenced input: naive CD4+ T cells sorted from blood. Subset specified: CD45RA+ positively selected. The origin of the receptors is a young woman in good health.

In its sample, this clone was seen once. This chain links TRBV7-9 with TRBJ2-1, with 8 bases identical to TRBD2. This CDR3 comprises 13 residues. V lost 4 bases, J lost 7 bases, and 3 bases stayed unmatched. Germline loops: CDR1 SEHNR, CDR2 FQNEAQ (reference sequence). The CDR3 reads CASSSTSENEQFF. DNA for the CDR3: TGTGCCAGCAGCTCGACTAGCGAGAATGAGCAGTTCTTC.

The chain links TRBV6-4 to TRBJ1-3; D remains unclear. CDR1 is MRHNA, CDR2 SNTAGT, per germline. CDR3 length: 14 amino acids. With 4 bases removed from V and 2 bases from J, the gap between germline ends came to 9 bases. The CDR3 loop reads CASSATWAGNTIYF. The CDR3 DNA sequence: TGTGCCAGCAGTGCTACATGGGCTGGAAACACCATATATTTT.

The chain recombines TRBV20-1 with TRBJ2-7, with a weak D call TRBD2 (5 bases). Germline CDR1 is DFQATT and CDR2 is SNEGSKA (reference sequence). V was cut by 7 bases and J by 3 bases, with 7 bases left in between. The CDR3 runs to 10 residues. CDR3 in amino acids: CSVGGYEQYF. The CDR3 bases are TGCAGTGTTGGAGGCTACGAGCAGTACTTC.

The gene calls are TRBV10-3 and TRBJ1-2; 7 nucleotides agree with TRBD1. Trimming took 4 bases from V and 4 from J; bases not matched to a gene: 3. CDR1 and CDR2 (germline): ENHRY, SYGVKD. The CDR3 covers 13 residues. Here the CDR3 DNA reads TGTGCCATCAGTGTGCACAGGGGCTATGGCTACACCTTC. It yields the protein CAISVHRGYGYTF.

The rearrangement joins TRBV6-6 to TRBJ2-7; D possibly corresponds to TRBD2 (5 bases). Per germline, CDR1 MNHNY and CDR2 SVGAGI (reference sequence). The CDR3 totals 14 residues. V was cut by 6 bases and J by 1 base, with 13 bases left in between. As DNA, the CDR3 is TGTGCCAGCAGGTATAGCGAATATTCCTACGAGCAGTACTTC. Translated: CASRYSEYSYEQYF.

This clone appeared a single time. The chain recombines TRBV9 with TRBJ2-1; TRBD1 matches at 8 bases. Trimming took 2 bases from V and 3 from J; bases not matched to a gene: 4. This CDR3 spans 15 amino acids. In germline, CDR1 is SGDLS, CDR2 YYNGEE. This chain's CDR3 is CASSVLGTGYNEQFF. DNA of the CDR3: TGTGCCAGCAGCGTTCTCGGGACAGGCTACAATGAGCAGTTCTTC.

The chain combines TRBV5-8 with TRBJ2-1; 7 bases map to TRBD2. This CDR3 region has 15 residues. Germline CDR1 and CDR2: SGHTS and YDEGEE. Germline trimming cut 5 bases from V and 0 bases from J; bases unmatched to any gene: 5. CDR3 loop: CASSRGSSSYNEQFF. Written as DNA, the CDR3 is TGTGCCAGCAGTCGCGGGAGTAGCTCCTACAATGAGCAGTTCTTC. Full variable domain (missing parts from reference TRBV5-8 and TRBJ2-1): EAGVTQSPTHLIKTRGQQATLRCSPISGHTSVYWYQQALGLGLQFLLWYDEGEERNRGNFPPRFSGRQFPNYSSELNVNALELEDSALYLCASSRGSSSYNEQFFGPGTRLTVL.

The CDR3 is CASSLWAEGGRYGYTF. The DNA of the CDR3 is TGTGCCAGCAGTTTATGGGCAGAGGGGGGGAGATATGGCTACACCTTC. J is TRBJ1-2 and V is TRBV28; a weak D match, TRBD1 (6 bases). The CDR3 loop spans 16 amino acids. V gave up 0 bases and J gave up 5 bases, with 16 bases separating them. The germline V gene has CDR1 MDHEN and CDR2 SYDVKM.

V and J are TRBV11-2 and TRBJ2-1; 7 positions match TRBD1. This CDR3 comprises 12 residues. Germline V lookup: CDR1 SGHAT, CDR2 FQNNGV. J lost 12 bases, V lost 7 bases, and 9 bases had no gene match. The CDR3 nucleotides read TGTGCCAGCACCACAGGGGCCCGGGGGCAGTTCTTC. Protein product: CASTTGARGQFF.

This chain uses TRBV15 with TRBJ2-7, with 7 nucleotides matching TRBD1. The CDR3 length is 14 residues. Germline loops: CDR1 LNHNV, CDR2 YYDKDF (reference sequence). Trimming took 4 bases from V and 0 from J; bases not matched to a gene: 3. The CDR3 here is CATSIQGSSYEQYF. The CDR3, as DNA: TGTGCCACCAGCATACAGGGGAGCTCCTACGAGCAGTACTTC.

V usage is TRBV10-3 and J usage is TRBJ1-1; D might be TRBD1 (5 bases). The CDR3 sequence is 14 residues long. V dropped 3 bases and J dropped 5 bases, with 13 bases sitting between them. Germline V lookup: CDR1 ENHRY, CDR2 SYGVKD. The CDR3 DNA reads as TGTGCCATCAGTGAAGTTGGGGGGGGAACTGAAGCTTTCTTT. It yields the protein CAISEVGGGTEAFF.

This chain links TRBV27 with TRBJ2-7; D might be TRBD1 (6 bases). The V end lost 4 bases, the J end lost 9 bases, and 22 bases lay between the germline ends. This CDR3 has 15 amino acids. CDR1 and CDR2 from the germline V gene are MNHEY and SMNVEV (reference sequence). DNA of the CDR3: TGTGCCAGCAGTTCCCACGGACAGACCGGAGGAAGGCAGTACTTC. The encoded protein is CASSSHGQTGGRQYF.

The rearrangement uses TRBV28 and TRBJ1-2, with 10 positions matching TRBD1. The CDR3 totals 14 residues. Germline CDR1 is MDHEN and CDR2 is SYDVKM. Germline trimming cut 6 bases from V and 7 bases from J; bases unmatched to any gene: 8. The CDR3, as DNA: TGTGCCAGCAGATCGGGGACAGGGGAGAGTGGCTACACCTTC. It yields the protein CASRSGTGESGYTF.

V is TRBV2 and J is TRBJ2-1; D is undetermined. The CDR3 runs to 13 residues. Trimming took 10 bases from V and 0 from J, leaving 10 bases between them. Per the germline V gene, CDR1 is SNHLY and CDR2 is FYNNEI. This CDR3 is CATLLGSYNEQFF. The CDR3 DNA reads as TGTGCCACTCTGTTGGGCTCCTACAATGAGCAGTTCTTC.

The rearrangement joins TRBV9 to TRBJ2-7; the D gene is possibly TRBD1 (6 bases). The V and J ends lost 4 bases and 0 bases respectively, with 14 bases between them. The CDR3 has 15 amino acids. Looked up from germline, CDR1 is SGDLS and CDR2 is YYNGEE. CDR3 sequence (DNA): TGTGCCAGCAGCCGGACAGCGACGGGCTCCTACGAGCAGTACTTC. Its translation is CASSRTATGSYEQYF.

The V gene is TRBV2, the J gene TRBJ1-5; possibly TRBD1 for D (5 bases). The germline gives CDR1 SNHLY, CDR2 FYNNEI. V was cut by 7 bases and J by 4 bases, with 14 bases left in between. The CDR3 is 14 residues long. The CDR3 coding sequence is TGTGCCAGCAAGTCAGGGTTTGGTAATCAGCCCCAGCATTTT. Amino acid sequence: CASKSGFGNQPQHF.

The chain couples TRBV7-6 to TRBJ2-1; D might be TRBD1 or TRBD2, each matching 5 bases. The CDR3 is 16 amino acids. Trimming left V 1 base short and J 11 bases short, with 21 bases between. Germline CDR1 SGHVS, CDR2 FNYEAQ. CDR3 nucleotide sequence: TGTGCCAGCAGCTTAGTAAACCCCGGGACCGATACTAAGCAGTTCTTC. Amino acids: CASSLVNPGTDTKQFF.